What follows is one T cell receptor beta chain and its context. Its antigen is unidentified. V was cut by 1 base and J by 4 bases, with 10 bases left in between. This CDR3 comprises 14 residues. Germline V gene data show CDR1 as SEHNR and CDR2 as FQNEAQ (reference sequence). This sample is part of a study of vaccination and CD4 T cells after COVID-19. Study-wide background: Post-vaccine sample collection happened at a median of approximately 79 days after dose two, ranging 14 to 241.

CD4+ T cells that had been cultured provided DNA sequenced with the Oncomine TCR Beta short-read assay. TCRdb re-called the PCR reads with MiXCR, one entry per CDR3 protein. The sample contains 9,700 or so distinct CDR3 sequences, about two thirds of which appear only once. Treatment of the sample: approximately nine-day PBMC culture with coronavirus spike peptide pools or control peptides (ViraFEST assay). After expanding antigen-specific T cells with peptide pools, ViraFEST sequenced their TCRs. The V call is TRBV7-9, the J call TRBJ1-2; D ambiguous. The TCR originated in a human donor who had recovered from COVID-19. The material sequenced was CD4+ T cells from blood, cultured in vitro. The CDR3 is CASSLDWAGYGYTF. CDR3 bases: TGTGCCAGCAGCTTAGATTGGGCAGGCTATGGCTACACCTTC.